This entry lists 16 T cell receptor beta chains sequenced from one sample in a study of blood T cell repertoires in COVID-19 (dated by TCRdb to the early 2020s). The library came from the immunoSEQ multiplex PCR assay. The table comes from immuneACCESS by way of TCRdb, which keeps in-frame sequences with V and J called. Part of the clones is missing from these tables; in studies checked, under half for an unresolved V gene and the rest for unknown reasons. Within this sample are 300,000 or so clones, with about nine tenths of them counted one time only. The top ten hold 10% of the sample. Sequencing used PBMCs or T cells enriched from blood (not recorded which). The receptor source for this set is a woman aged 18 to 35 who had recovered from COVID-19.

This clone was counted once. The chain is built from TRBV4-1 and TRBJ1-2; D might be TRBD1 (5 bases). Germline CDR1 is MGHRA and CDR2 is YSYEKL. V was trimmed by 0 bases and J by 8 bases, leaving 16 bases between them. The CDR3 loop spans 15 amino acids. CDR3 sequence (DNA): TGCGCCAGCAGCCAAGATGGGGAGGGGCTTCGAGGCTACACCTTC. This sequence encodes CASSQDGEGLRGYTF.

V usage is TRBV9 and J usage is TRBJ2-7; no clear D. Germline V gives CDR1 SGDLS, CDR2 YYNGEE. The CDR3 spans 14 residues. V was trimmed by 3 bases and J by 5 bases, leaving 15 bases between them. In DNA form, the CDR3 reads TGTGCCAGCAGCGGGCAGGTGTCGTCCCACGAGCAGTACTTC. Translated: CASSGQVSSHEQYF.

The chain links TRBV6-5 to TRBJ1-2; 9 bases align to TRBD1. V gave up 0 bases and J gave up 2 bases; unmatched junction bases: 1. CDR1 is MNHEY, CDR2 SVGAGI, per germline. The CDR3 has 15 residues. The CDR3 sequence is CASSYSGQGNYGYTF. DNA of the CDR3: TGTGCCAGCAGTTACTCGGGACAGGGAAACTATGGCTACACCTTC.

This chain links TRBV7-9 with TRBJ1-2, with D possibly TRBD1 on 6 matching bases. Germline CDR1 reads SEHNR; CDR2 reads FQNEAQ (reference sequence). CDR3 length: 15 amino acids. V lost 6 bases and J lost 1, with 15 bases in between. The CDR3 DNA reads TGTGCCAGCAGTCCATTGGGGGCCAGTAACTATGGCTACACCTTC. Protein: CASSPLGASNYGYTF. Filled out from reference TRBV7-9 and TRBJ1-2, the complete variable domain reads DTGVSQNPRHKITKRGQNVTFRCDPISEHNRLYWYRQTLGQGPEFLTYFQNEAQLEKSRLLSDRFSAERPKGSFSTLEIQRTEQGDSAMYLCASSPLGASNYGYTFGSGTRLTVV.

This clone was seen more than once but under ten times. The chain couples TRBV11-2 to TRBJ2-1, with 9 bases identical to TRBD2. The CDR3 loop spans 17 amino acids. The V gene's germline CDR1 is SGHAT and CDR2 FQNNGV. V lost 1 base and J lost 4; bases outside the gene matches: 8. CDR3 DNA: TGTGCCAGCAGCTTAGCAGGGGCTAGCGGGGTATACAATGAGCAGTTCTTC. It codes for CASSLAGASGVYNEQFF.

The chain recombines TRBV6-5 with TRBJ2-1, with 9 bases that match TRBD2. Trimming at V came to 6 bases and at J to 12 bases, leaving 15 bases not matched to a gene. The CDR3 spans 15 residues. Germline CDR1 is MNHEY and CDR2 is SVGAGI. As DNA, the CDR3 is TGTGCCAGCAGGGATAGCGGGAGACCAAGCCCCTGGCAGTTCTTC. It specifies CASRDSGRPSPWQFF.

This clone turned up a few times. The rearrangement joins TRBV19 to TRBJ1-5; TRBD1 aligns across 7 bases. The CDR3 is 15 residues long. Germline CDR1 is LNHDA and CDR2 is SQIVND (reference sequence). V trimming: 7 bases; J trimming: 3 bases; junction bases outside the gene matches: 9. In nucleotides, the CDR3 is TGTGCCAGTACCACCCAGACAGGGAACAATCAGCCCCAGCATTTT. Its protein is CASTTQTGNNQPQHF.

V usage is TRBV19 and J usage is TRBJ1-2; D is ambiguous. The CDR3 is made up of 14 amino acids. V lost 2 bases and J 1 base, leaving 8 bases between the germline ends. Germline CDR1 LNHDA, CDR2 SQIVND (reference sequence). The CDR3 region has the DNA TGTGCCAGTAGTATATATGGCTTTAACTATGGCTACACCTTC. Its translation is CASSIYGFNYGYTF.

V and J are TRBV4-1 and TRBJ1-6; TRBD1 matches at 7 bases. This CDR3 has 15 amino acids. V dropped 1 base and J dropped 10; count of bases not matched to a gene: 7. The germline gives CDR1 MGHRA, CDR2 YSYEKL. CDR3 bases: TGCGCCAGCAGCCAAGTAGAGACAGGGATATCACCCCTCCACTTT. As protein: CASSQVETGISPLHF.

With respect to this clone: The same CDR3 can be traced to other DNA sequences in this sample. The chain employs TRBV28 and TRBJ1-2, with TRBD1 matching over 9 bases. CDR1 and CDR2 (germline): MDHEN, SYDVKM. The CDR3 loop spans 15 amino acids. After removal of 2 bases from V and 2 bases from J, the junction contained 3 bases not matched to a gene. The CDR3 protein is CASSLGGQGNYGYTF. The CDR3 DNA reads as TGTGCCAGCAGTTTAGGAGGACAGGGGAACTATGGCTACACCTTC.

This clone appeared a few times. The chain joins TRBV11-2 to TRBJ1-2, with D perhaps matching TRBD1 (6 bases). This CDR3 spans 15 amino acids. Germline V CDR1 and CDR2: SGHAT, FQNNGV. The V and J ends lost 4 bases and 3 bases respectively, with 15 bases between them. In DNA form, the CDR3 reads TGTGCCAGCAGCTCCACGACAGGATTCCACTATGGCTACACCTTC. This sequence encodes CASSSTTGFHYGYTF.

The chain joins TRBV4-2 to TRBJ2-5; the D gene is possibly TRBD1 (6 bases). Germline V gene data show CDR1 as LGHNA and CDR2 as YNFKEQ. The CDR3 is made up of 14 amino acids. V was pared by 4 bases and J by 0 bases, with 9 bases between. The CDR3 coding sequence is TGTGCCAGCAGCCCTGGACAGCACCAAGAGACCCAGTACTTC. This gives the protein CASSPGQHQETQYF.

V gene TRBV19 combines with J gene TRBJ1-3, with D maybe TRBD1 (5 bases). The length of the CDR3 is 14 residues. Germline CDR1 is LNHDA and CDR2 is SQIVND (reference sequence). With 5 bases removed from V and 4 bases from J, the gap between germline ends came to 12 bases. CDR3: CASSPQGGGNTIYF. DNA for the CDR3: TGTGCCAGTAGTCCCCAGGGAGGGGGAAACACCATATATTTT.

This chain links TRBV5-4 with TRBJ1-4; TRBD1 matches at 9 bases. CDR3 length: 16 residues. V gave up 4 bases and J gave up 3 bases; unmatched junction bases: 7. Germline V gene data show CDR1 as SGHNT and CDR2 as YYREEE (reference sequence). CDR3 sequence (DNA): TGTGCCAGCAGCCCGGGACAGGGCTGGGCTAATGAAAAACTGTTTTTT. Translating gives CASSPGQGWANEKLFF.

This clone appeared once. V is TRBV28 and J is TRBJ1-4; D is ambiguous. This CDR3 has 11 amino acids. Germline CDR1 reads MDHEN; CDR2 reads SYDVKM. V was shortened by 4 bases and J by 6 bases, with 3 bases between the two germline ends. The CDR3 loop is CASSSYEKLFF. CDR3 nucleotide sequence: TGTGCCAGCAGTTCTTATGAAAAACTGTTTTTT.

The chain carries TRBV30 and TRBJ1-1, with no clear D. Trimming left V 0 bases short and J 8 bases short, with 7 bases between. CDR3 size: 11 residues. Germline CDR1 GTSNPN, CDR2 SVGIG (reference sequence). The CDR3 sequence: CAWSVRGEAFF. As DNA, the CDR3 is TGTGCCTGGAGTGTGCGGGGAGAAGCTTTCTTT.